This TCR beta chain was recovered during a study of beta chain features in type 1 diabetes. The study, taken as a whole, reports: TCRB CDR3s from Type 1 diabetes patients were moderately but significantly shorter in all four CD4+ subsets. A greater similarity of naive, central memory and Treg TCRB repertoires was seen among patients than among healthy donors.

The CDR3 is 15 residues long. CDR1 is SEHNR, CDR2 FQNEAQ, per germline (reference sequence). The germline V and J ends were trimmed by 5 bases and 2 bases, with 16 bases remaining between them. The whole isolated RNA underwent reverse transcription, so sequencing captured expressed TCRB transcripts. Produced via immunoSEQ multiplex PCR; TCRdb's table is partial and in-frame only. The sample records 500,000 to 850,000 clones, around an eighth being singletons. With respect to this clone: The antigen is undetermined.

The rearrangement links TRBV7-9 to TRBJ2-7, with a possible D match to TRBD1 (6 bases). The source of this sequence is a man aged 18 to 29 with type 1 diabetes. Input material: naive CD4+ T cells from blood. CDR3 bases: TGTGCCAGCAGCCCACCCGGGACATTGACCTACGAGCAGTACTTC. It specifies CASSPPGTLTYEQYF.